One and the same sample provided the 18 T cell receptor beta chains below, sequenced in a study of blood T cell repertoires in COVID-19. Sequenced by immunoSEQ multiplex PCR; TCRdb stores in-frame clones only, minus some. The sample has hundreds of thousands of clones; around 84% are singletons. Specimen: peripheral blood. The receptors were gathered from a human donor in a cohort sampled during active COVID-19.

The V and J genes are TRBV5-1 and TRBJ2-3; no firm D call. The CDR3 sequence is 14 residues long. Between the trimmed V and J ends, which lost 2 bases and 2 bases, there was a span of 9 bases. Germline CDR1 reads SGHRS; CDR2 reads YFSETQ. The CDR3 is CASSFTLDTDTQYF. As DNA, the CDR3 is TGCGCCAGCAGCTTCACTTTAGACACAGATACGCAGTATTTT. The full variable domain, in which reference TRBV5-1 and TRBJ2-3 provide the parts outside the CDR3, is KAGVTQTPRYLIKTRGQQVTLSCSPISGHRSVSWYQQTPGQGLQFLFEYFSETQRNKGNFPGRFSGRQFSNSRSEMNVSTLELGDSALYLCASSFTLDTDTQYFGPGTRLTVL.

This rearrangement joins TRBV5-6 to TRBJ2-7; D is unclear. From germline, CDR1 is SGHDT and CDR2 YYEEEE. Deletions cut 4 bases from V and 3 bases from J, with 14 bases between. This CDR3 has 14 residues. The CDR3 coding sequence is TGTGCCAGCAGCACCCGCGGCAGTTACTACGAGCAGTACTTC. It translates to CASSTRGSYYEQYF.

V and J are TRBV28 and TRBJ1-2, with TRBD1 as a possible D gene (6 bases). The CDR3 consists of 14 residues. Germline assignment: CDR1 MDHEN and CDR2 SYDVKM. V was trimmed by 4 bases and J by 3 bases, leaving 12 bases between them. The CDR3 loop is CASSSGAGDYGYTF. The CDR3 DNA follows: TGTGCCAGCAGTTCCGGGGCAGGGGACTATGGCTACACCTTC.

The chain employs TRBV18 and TRBJ1-2; 8 bases are shared with TRBD1. From germline, CDR1 is KGHSH and CDR2 LQKENI. The CDR3 loop spans 16 amino acids. V was pared by 2 bases and J by 2 bases, with 7 bases of the junction left unmatched. The CDR3 sequence: CASSPGRGRVNYGYTF. CDR3 coding DNA: TGTGCCAGCTCACCAGGCAGGGGGCGCGTGAACTATGGCTACACCTTC.

Many counts were recorded for this clone. The J gene is TRBJ2-1, the V gene TRBV5-4; 11 positions agree with TRBD1. Germline-derived CDR1 and CDR2 are SGHNT and YYREEE (reference sequence). V was clipped by 0 bases and J by 8 bases; unmatched bases: 1. The CDR3 has 14 amino acids. The CDR3 loop is CASSLAGQGDEQFF. CDR3 sequence (DNA): TGTGCCAGCAGCTTGGCGGGACAGGGGGATGAGCAGTTCTTC.

This clone appeared once. The chain joins TRBV20-1 to TRBJ2-1; 11 positions match TRBD2. Germline V CDR1 and CDR2: DFQATT, SNEGSKA (reference sequence). The CDR3 is 16 amino acids. The V segment lost 3 bases and the J segment 6 bases; nucleotides outside the gene matches: 10. CDR3 coding DNA: TGCAGTGCTAGTACACTAGCGGGAGTAACCCCCAATGAGCAGTTCTTC. This gives the protein CSASTLAGVTPNEQFF.

Turning to this clone: Additional DNA sequences in this sample encode the identical CDR3. V and J are TRBV19 and TRBJ2-7, with TRBD1 matching over 7 bases. Germline trimming cut 5 bases from V and 1 base from J; bases unmatched to any gene: 5. Germline V lookup: CDR1 LNHDA, CDR2 SQIVND (reference sequence). There are 14 residues in the CDR3. CDR3 in DNA: TGTGCCAGTAGTGCCACGACAGGGTCCTACGAGCAGTACTTC. Protein: CASSATTGSYEQYF. The variable domain in full, completed from reference TRBV19 and TRBJ2-7, reads DGGITQSPKYLFRKEGQNVTLSCEQNLNHDAMYWYRQDPGQGLRLIYYSQIVNDFQKGDIAEGYSVSREKKESFPLTVTSAQKNPTAFYLCASSATTGSYEQYFGPGTRLTVT.

The gene calls are TRBV24-1 and TRBJ2-2, with 14 positions matching TRBD2. Losses at the gene ends were 12 bases for V and 6 bases for J; bases not matched to a gene: 5. The V gene's germline CDR1 is KGHDR and CDR2 SFDVKD. The CDR3 has 14 amino acids. The CDR3 protein is CAARTSGRSGELFF. Written as DNA, the CDR3 is TGTGCCGCCCGGACTAGCGGGAGGTCCGGGGAGCTGTTTTTT.

This rearrangement joins TRBV2 to TRBJ1-2; maybe TRBD1 (5 bases). Trimming took 3 bases from V and 0 from J, leaving 14 bases between them. The CDR3 is 16 amino acids. CDR1 and CDR2 (germline): SNHLY, FYNNEI. CDR3 in DNA: TGTGCCAGCAGTGATAGGGGTCGGCAGACTAACTATGGCTACACCTTC. Translated, it gives CASSDRGRQTNYGYTF.

The J gene is TRBJ1-1, the V gene TRBV9; possibly TRBD1 for D (6 bases). The CDR3 consists of 16 residues. The V gene's germline CDR1 is SGDLS and CDR2 YYNGEE. Trimming pared 3 bases from V and 5 bases from J, leaving 20 bases between. CDR3 coding DNA: TGTGCCAGCAGCGCAGGATCCAGGGGTCCGAAGACTGAAGCTTTCTTT. The encoded protein is CASSAGSRGPKTEAFF.

This rearrangement joins TRBV6-5 to TRBJ1-1; TRBD1 is a possible D gene (5 bases). CDR3 length equals 14 residues. Germline values: CDR1 MNHEY, CDR2 SVGAGI. Trimming took 6 bases from V and 3 from J, leaving 14 bases between them. CDR3 amino acids: CASRLDTWDTEAFF. Written as DNA, the CDR3 is TGTGCCAGCAGGTTGGACACTTGGGACACTGAAGCTTTCTTT.

The chain is built from TRBV19 and TRBJ2-3, with 9 nucleotides matching TRBD1. CDR1 is LNHDA and CDR2 is SQIVND in the germline V gene (reference sequence). The J segment lost 4 bases and the V segment lost 5 bases, leaving 1 base of the junction unmatched. There are 13 residues in the CDR3. CDR3 nucleotides: TGTGCCAGTAGTCGACAGGGGGCAGATACGCAGTATTTT. This codes for CASSRQGADTQYF.

The chain couples TRBV5-6 to TRBJ2-7, with TRBD2 identical over 12 bases. V lost 3 bases and J lost 2; bases outside the gene matches: 6. This CDR3 has 16 residues. CDR1 and CDR2 (germline): SGHDT, YYEEEE. CDR3 in DNA: TGTGCCAGCAGCTCCCGGACTAGCGGGAACACCTACGAGCAGTACTTC. It specifies CASSSRTSGNTYEQYF.

The V gene is TRBV19, the J gene TRBJ2-6; tentative D call: TRBD1 (6 bases). The germline gives CDR1 LNHDA, CDR2 SQIVND (reference sequence). The length of the CDR3 is 17 residues. Trimming took 8 bases from V and 1 from J, leaving 18 bases between them. CDR3 nucleotide sequence: TGTGCCAGTGTACAGGGCGGTATTAGATCTGGGGCCAACGTCCTGACTTTC. Protein product: CASVQGGIRSGANVLTF.

This clone showed up just once. The chain links TRBV7-3 to TRBJ2-2, with 8 bases lining up with TRBD2. The germline CDR1 and CDR2 sequences are SGHTA and FQGTGA. CDR3 length: 17 amino acids. V was pared by 0 bases and J by 4 bases, with 7 bases of the junction left unmatched. As DNA, the CDR3 is TGTGCCAGCAGCTTAACGTCCGCGCGGGGGGCCACCGGGGAGCTGTTTTTT. Translated: CASSLTSARGATGELFF.

The chain uses TRBV5-8 and TRBJ2-7; 9 positions match TRBD1. After removal of 1 base from V and 4 bases from J, the junction contained 6 bases not matched to a gene. Germline V gene lookup returns CDR1 SGHTS and CDR2 YDEGEE. The CDR3 extends over 15 amino acids. The CDR3 sequence is CASSLPGTGSYEQYF. The CDR3 bases are TGTGCCAGCAGCTTGCCCGGGACAGGGTCGTACGAGCAGTACTTC.

This rearrangement joins TRBV5-1 to TRBJ2-7, with D perhaps TRBD1 (6 bases). The CDR3 has 12 amino acids. Germline V gives CDR1 SGHRS, CDR2 YFSETQ. Trimming removed 4 bases from V and 12 bases from J, with 17 bases in between. Written as DNA, the CDR3 is TGCGCCAGCAGCCTTAGACAGGCAGATTGGTACTTC. This encodes CASSLRQADWYF.

A few counts support this clone. The V call is TRBV10-1, the J call TRBJ1-1, with D perhaps TRBD1 (5 bases). V was pared by 4 bases and J by 1 base, with 10 bases between. Germline V gives CDR1 WNHNN, CDR2 SYGVQD (reference sequence). The CDR3 is made up of 14 amino acids. CDR3 sequence (DNA): TGCGCCAGCAGTGTGGACATGTCGAACACTGAAGCTTTCTTT. Its translation is CASSVDMSNTEAFF.